The clone carrying this T cell receptor (beta chain) was counted a few times. Germline values: CDR1 LGHNA, CDR2 YSLEER. The length of the CDR3 is 16 residues. The ends lost 3 bases at V and 1 base at J; junction bases unmatched: 5. The data are from a study of OX40 agonist ivuxolimab in advanced cancers. Study-wide context: Cohort: 80% to 90% men, mean age around 61, aged about 23 to 80. Eligibility admitted prior anti-PD-1, anti-PD-L1 or anti-CTLA-4 therapy; approximately 40% had some.

Blood sampling took place at baseline, cycle 4 day 1, and cycle 7 day 1. TCRdb's table, derived via immunoSEQ multiplex PCR, lists solely in-frame clones and lacks some. In the table there are roughly 7,000 clones, about 70% of which are singletons. The material was CD4+ or CD8+ T cells sorted from blood, obtained in a trial of the OX40 agonist ivuxolimab. This TCR came from an adult with an advanced solid tumor such as melanoma, head and neck, liver or kidney cancer. The gene calls are TRBV4-3 and TRBJ2-5; 10 bases map to TRBD1. The DNA for the CDR3 is TGCGCCAGCAGCCAGCTAAGGACAGGGGGCCAAGAGACCCAGTACTTC. Translation: CASSQLRTGGQETQYF.